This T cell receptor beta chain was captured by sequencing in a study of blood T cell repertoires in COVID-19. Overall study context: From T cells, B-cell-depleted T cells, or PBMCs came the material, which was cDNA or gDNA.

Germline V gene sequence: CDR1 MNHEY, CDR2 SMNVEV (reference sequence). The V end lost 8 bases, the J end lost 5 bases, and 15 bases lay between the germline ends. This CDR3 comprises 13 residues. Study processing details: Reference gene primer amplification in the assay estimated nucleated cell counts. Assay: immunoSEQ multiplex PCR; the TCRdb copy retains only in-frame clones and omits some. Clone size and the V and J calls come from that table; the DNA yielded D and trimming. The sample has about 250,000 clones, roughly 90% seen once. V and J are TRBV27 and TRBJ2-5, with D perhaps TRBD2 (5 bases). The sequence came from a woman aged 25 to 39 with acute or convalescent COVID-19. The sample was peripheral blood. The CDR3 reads CASGLEGRETQYF. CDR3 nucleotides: TGTGCCAGCGGATTAGAGGGTAGGGAGACCCAGTACTTC.